This TCR beta chain was obtained from a study of cytomegalovirus exposure and HLA in healthy donors. Germline values: CDR1 ENHRY, CDR2 SYGVKD. The J segment lost 0 bases and the V segment lost 6 bases, leaving 4 bases of the junction unmatched. The CDR3 runs to 16 residues. Regarding this clone: Its antigen remains unidentified.

Study observations and caveats: The study put some 150 TCR beta chains on its list as cytomegalovirus-associated. According to a later analysis, most TCR beta chains associated with CMV appeared HLA-restricted. It was reported that TCR beta sequences correctly inferred the HLA-A and HLA-B alleles for most subjects.

Use of 60 Vbeta and 13 Jbeta primers characterized the PCR. TCRdb's copy holds only in-frame clones and misses some; the assay was immunoSEQ multiplex PCR. This sample has tens of thousands of clones, with approximately 81% found just once. Sequenced sample: PBMCs. This receptor was taken from a man aged 45-65 years in good health and CMV-seronegative. This sequence joins TRBV10-3 and TRBJ2-3, with 12 bases identical to TRBD1. CDR3 in DNA: TGTGCCATCAGGGGGACAGGGGGCCCTAGCACAGATACGCAGTATTTT. This sequence encodes CAIRGTGGPSTDTQYF.